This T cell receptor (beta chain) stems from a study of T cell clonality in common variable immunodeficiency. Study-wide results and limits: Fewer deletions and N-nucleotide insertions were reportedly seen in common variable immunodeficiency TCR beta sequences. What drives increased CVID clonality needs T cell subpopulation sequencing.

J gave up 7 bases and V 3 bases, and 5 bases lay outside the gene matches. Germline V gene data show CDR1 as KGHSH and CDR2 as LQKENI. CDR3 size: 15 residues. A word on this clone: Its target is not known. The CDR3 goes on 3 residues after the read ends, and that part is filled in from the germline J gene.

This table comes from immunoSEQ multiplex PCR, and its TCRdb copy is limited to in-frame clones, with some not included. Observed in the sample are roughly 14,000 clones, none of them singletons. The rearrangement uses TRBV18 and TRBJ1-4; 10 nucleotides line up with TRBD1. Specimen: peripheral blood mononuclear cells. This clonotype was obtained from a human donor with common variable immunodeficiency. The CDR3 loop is CASSPSTGGVEKLFF. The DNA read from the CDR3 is TGTGCCAGCTCACCCTCGACAGGGGGCGTTGAAAAA.